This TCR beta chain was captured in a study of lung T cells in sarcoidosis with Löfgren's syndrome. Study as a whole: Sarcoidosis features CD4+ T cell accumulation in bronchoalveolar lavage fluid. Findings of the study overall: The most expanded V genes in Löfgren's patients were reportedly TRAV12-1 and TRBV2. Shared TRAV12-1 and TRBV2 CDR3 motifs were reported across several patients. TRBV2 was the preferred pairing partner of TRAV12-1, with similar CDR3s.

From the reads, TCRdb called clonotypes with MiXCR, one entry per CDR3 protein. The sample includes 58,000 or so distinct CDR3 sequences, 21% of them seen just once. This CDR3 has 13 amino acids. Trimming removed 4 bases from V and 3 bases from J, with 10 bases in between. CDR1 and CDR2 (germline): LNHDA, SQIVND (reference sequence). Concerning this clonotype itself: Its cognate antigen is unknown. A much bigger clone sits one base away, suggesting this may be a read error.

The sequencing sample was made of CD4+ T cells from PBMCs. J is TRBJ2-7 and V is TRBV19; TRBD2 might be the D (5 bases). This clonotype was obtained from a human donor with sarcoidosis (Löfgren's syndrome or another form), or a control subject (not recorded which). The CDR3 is CASSTPGYYEQYF. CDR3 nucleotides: TGTGCCAGTAGTACTCCGGGGTACTACGAGCAGTACTTC.